Each of the 11 T cell receptor beta chains below was sequenced from the same sample in a study of Tregs in tolerant kidney transplant recipients. Assay used: immunoSEQ multiplex PCR; TCRdb lists only in-frame clones, some missing. The sample lists about 120,000 clones, around 91% occurring once. The material sequenced was CD4+ T cells from blood. The source of these receptors is a human donor in good health.

CDR3 protein: CASTETGAHGNTIYF. The CDR3 region has the DNA TGTGCCAGCACCGAGACGGGGGCGCACGGAAACACCATATATTTT. The chain combines TRBV6-5 with TRBJ1-3; tentative D call: TRBD1 (6 bases). Trimming cost V 7 bases and J 4 bases, with 17 bases left between them. Germline V gene sequence: CDR1 MNHEY, CDR2 SVGAGI. The CDR3 is 15 residues long.

This rearrangement joins TRBV14 to TRBJ2-1; 14 bases map to TRBD2. The V and J ends lost 0 bases and 7 bases, in that order; junction bases with no gene match: 5. The CDR3 is 17 residues long. In germline, CDR1 is SGHDN, CDR2 FVKESK. CDR3 loop: CASSQDLTSGRANEQFF. The CDR3 region has the DNA TGTGCCAGCAGCCAAGATCTGACTAGCGGGAGGGCAAATGAGCAGTTCTTC.

The chain joins TRBV7-9 to TRBJ2-3, with TRBD2 identical over 8 bases. Germline CDR1 is SEHNR and CDR2 is FQNEAQ (reference sequence). The CDR3 is made up of 19 amino acids. Germline trimming cut 5 bases from V and 2 bases from J; bases unmatched to any gene: 18. CDR3 region: CASSRRGGLKRVSTDTQYF. DNA for the CDR3: TGTGCCAGCAGCCGCCGCGGGGGGTTAAAGCGGGTGTCCACAGATACGCAGTATTTT.

The CDR3 here is CSASITGFAEAFF. In DNA, the CDR3 is TGCAGCGCTTCCATAACCGGTTTCGCTGAAGCTTTCTTT. The chain employs TRBV29-1 and TRBJ1-1; unclear D gene. Germline CDR1 reads SQVTM; CDR2 reads ANQGSEA. There are 13 residues in the CDR3. Trimming cost V 7 bases and J 6 bases, with 18 bases left between them. Full variable domain (outside the CDR3, taken from reference TRBV29-1 and TRBJ1-1): SAVISQKPSRDICQRGTSLTIQCQVDSQVTMMFWYRQQPGQSLTLIATANQGSEATYESGFVIDKFPISRPNLTFSTLTVSNMSPEDSSIYLCSASITGFAEAFFGQGTRLTVV.

The gene calls are TRBV19 and TRBJ2-7; 9 bases map to TRBD2. Germline CDR1 is LNHDA and CDR2 is SQIVND (reference sequence). V was clipped by 3 bases and J by 2 bases; unmatched bases: 8. CDR3 size: 16 residues. CDR3 protein: CASSIISGSPPYEQYF. DNA of the CDR3: TGTGCCAGTAGTATCATTAGCGGGAGCCCCCCCTACGAGCAGTACTTC.

This chain connects TRBV27 to TRBJ1-1, with 7 positions matching TRBD1. The germline V gene encodes CDR1 MNHEY and CDR2 SMNVEV (reference sequence). The CDR3 contains 15 residues. V gave up 1 base and J gave up 4 bases; unmatched junction bases: 6. CDR3 protein: CASSLLSQGVTEAFF. The CDR3 region has the DNA TGTGCCAGCAGTTTATTGAGTCAGGGGGTCACTGAAGCTTTCTTT.

The chain employs TRBV7-2 and TRBJ1-4; 9 nucleotides agree with TRBD1. The trim removed 5 bases at V and 5 bases at J, leaving 3 bases unmatched. The CDR3 covers 14 residues. Germline CDR1 is SGHTA and CDR2 is FQGNSA. CDR3 sequence: CASSAGTGNEKLFF. DNA for the CDR3: TGTGCCAGCAGCGCCGGGACAGGGAATGAAAAACTGTTTTTT.

The chain combines TRBV10-3 with TRBJ1-2; TRBD1 is a possible D gene (5 bases). CDR1 is ENHRY and CDR2 is SYGVKD in the germline V gene. The ends were cut back, 3 bases at V and 0 bases at J, with 11 bases in the middle. The CDR3 runs 15 residues. For the CDR3, the DNA is TGTGCCATCAGTGATATGGGGACCGCTAACTATGGCTACACCTTC. It encodes CAISDMGTANYGYTF.

The V and J genes are TRBV5-1 and TRBJ1-4; D gene ambiguous. V lost 0 bases and J 0 bases, leaving 9 bases between the germline ends. Per germline, CDR1 SGHRS and CDR2 YFSETQ. The CDR3 contains 16 residues. The CDR3: CASSLAPPATNEKLFF. CDR3 in DNA: TGCGCCAGCAGCTTGGCCCCGCCTGCAACTAATGAAAAACTGTTTTTT.

The V and J genes are TRBV11-2 and TRBJ2-7; 7 nucleotides line up with TRBD1. Germline assignment: CDR1 SGHAT and CDR2 FQNNGV. Trimming removed 5 bases from V and 0 bases from J; junction bases left unmatched: 13. CDR3 length: 17 amino acids. The CDR3 nucleotides are TGTGCCAGCAGCACCTCCGCGGACAGGACCCCCTCCTACGAGCAGTACTTC. Translated: CASSTSADRTPSYEQYF.

V usage is TRBV11-2 and J usage is TRBJ2-3, with 9 bases lining up with TRBD2. Germline-derived CDR1 and CDR2 are SGHAT and FQNNGV. V trimming: 3 bases; J trimming: 6 bases; junction bases outside the gene matches: 19. This CDR3 is built from 19 residues. Here the CDR3 reads CASSFDPPGLASRADTQYF. CDR3 sequence (DNA): TGTGCCAGCAGCTTTGACCCTCCGGGACTAGCCTCCCGGGCGGATACGCAGTATTTT.